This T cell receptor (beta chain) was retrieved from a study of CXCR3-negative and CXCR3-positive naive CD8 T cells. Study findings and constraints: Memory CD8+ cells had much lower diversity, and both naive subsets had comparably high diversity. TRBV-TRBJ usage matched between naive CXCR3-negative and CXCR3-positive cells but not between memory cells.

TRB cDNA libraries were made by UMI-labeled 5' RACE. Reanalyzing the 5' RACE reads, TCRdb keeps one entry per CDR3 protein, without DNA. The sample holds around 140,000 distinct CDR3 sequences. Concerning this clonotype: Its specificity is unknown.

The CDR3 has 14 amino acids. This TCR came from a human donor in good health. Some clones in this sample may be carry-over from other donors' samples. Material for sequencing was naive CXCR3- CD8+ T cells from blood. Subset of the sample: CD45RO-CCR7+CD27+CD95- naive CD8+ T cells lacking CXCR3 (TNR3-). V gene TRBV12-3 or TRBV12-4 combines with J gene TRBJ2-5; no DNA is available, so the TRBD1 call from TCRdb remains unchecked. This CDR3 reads CASSFGTHQETQYF.